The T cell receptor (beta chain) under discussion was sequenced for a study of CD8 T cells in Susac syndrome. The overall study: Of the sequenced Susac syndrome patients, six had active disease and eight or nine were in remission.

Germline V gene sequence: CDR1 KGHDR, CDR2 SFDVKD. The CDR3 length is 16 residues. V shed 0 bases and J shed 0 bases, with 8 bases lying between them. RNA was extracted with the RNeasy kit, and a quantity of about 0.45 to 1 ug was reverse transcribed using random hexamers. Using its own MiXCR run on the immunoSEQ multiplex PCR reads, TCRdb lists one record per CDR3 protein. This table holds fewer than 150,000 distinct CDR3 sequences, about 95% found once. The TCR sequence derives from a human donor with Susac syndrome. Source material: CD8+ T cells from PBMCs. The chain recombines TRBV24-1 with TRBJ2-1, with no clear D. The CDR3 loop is CATSDLRAASYNEQFF. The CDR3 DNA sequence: TGTGCCACCAGTGATTTGCGGGCTGCCTCCTACAATGAGCAGTTCTTC.